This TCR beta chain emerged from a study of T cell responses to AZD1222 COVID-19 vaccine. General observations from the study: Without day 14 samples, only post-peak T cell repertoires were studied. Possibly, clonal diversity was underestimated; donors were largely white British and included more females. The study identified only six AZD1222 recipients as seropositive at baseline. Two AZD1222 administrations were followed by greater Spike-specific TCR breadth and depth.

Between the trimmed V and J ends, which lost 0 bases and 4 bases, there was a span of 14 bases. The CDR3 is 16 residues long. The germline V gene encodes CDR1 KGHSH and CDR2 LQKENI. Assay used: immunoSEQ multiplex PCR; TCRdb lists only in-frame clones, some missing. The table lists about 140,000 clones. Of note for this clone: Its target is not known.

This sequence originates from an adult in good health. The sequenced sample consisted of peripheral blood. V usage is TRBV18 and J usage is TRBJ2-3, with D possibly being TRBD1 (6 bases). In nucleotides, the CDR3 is TGTGCCAGCTCACCACCGGGGACACGGAGGCCAGATACGCAGTATTTT. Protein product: CASSPPGTRRPDTQYF.